Listed here is a single T cell receptor beta chain. This record comes from a study of T cells after yellow fever vaccination. MiXCR, run by TCRdb on the 5' RACE reads, gives a single entry per CDR3 protein. This table has fewer than 650,000 distinct CDR3 sequences, 21% appearing once. Germline loops: CDR1 DFQATT, CDR2 SNEGSKA (reference sequence). The germline V and J ends were trimmed by 0 bases and 1 base, with 16 bases remaining between them. This CDR3 spans 17 amino acids. The clonotype comes from a man aged 18-30 years who received the YFV17D yellow fever vaccine. The V call is TRBV20-1, the J call TRBJ1-5; possibly TRBD1 for D (6 bases). The source material was PBMCs, sampled less than 25 days after the first yellow fever vaccination. CDR3 protein: CSARDPLGAGSNQPQHF. The CDR3 nucleotides are TGCAGTGCTAGAGATCCCTTGGGGGCGGGAAGCAATCAGCCCCAGCATTTT.